This is a list of T cell receptor beta chains from one sample in a study of T cell responses to AZD1222 COVID-19 vaccine. Clones were sequenced by immunoSEQ multiplex PCR, and TCRdb holds only the in-frame ones, with some missing. The sample consists of 110,000 or so clones, around nine tenths of them appearing once. The input for sequencing was peripheral blood, taken on day 0 of AZD1222 vaccination. Receptors originate from an adult in good health. CDR3s leave out the opening cysteine and the closing phenylalanine or tryptophan.

V	CDR3
TRBV7-8	ASSPGTSGYNEQF
TRBV9	ASSVGAGSYEQY
TRBV29-1	SVRRSRDTGELF
TRBV5-1	ASSLALGAGEQF
TRBV19	ASTPPGGGMGNEQF
TRBV9	ASSVAPGRTEAF
TRBV3-1/TRBV3-2	ASSPLGGGGYEQY
TRBV12-3/TRBV12-4	ASRTGENQPQH
TRBV7-2	ASRRTRNTEAF
TRBV5-6	ASSSPASRNSYEQY
TRBV5-5	ASSLGLRTDSYEQY
TRBV2	ASSGVGTDTQY
TRBV2	ASERGTGVNEQF
TRBV19	ASSTPGVRGSQPQH
TRBV7-2	ASSSGLSQRDTQY
TRBV5-1	ASSRVGVYGYT
TRBV28	ASSLLGVGGELF
TRBV7-2	ASSPRGGPGYT
TRBV18	ASSPSTQNTEAF
TRBV7-2	ASSLVSSVGYT
TRBV29-1	SVVNPDGLF
TRBV6-1	ASSENGVSSGTNEKLF
TRBV3-1/TRBV3-2	ASSRGNEQF
TRBV4-3	ASSPGGSGTDTQY
TRBV10-1	ASSEEFWISTPNSPLH
TRBV11-2	ASSKGLAGGGVDTQY
TRBV7-2	ASSFKTGTNEAF
TRBV9	ASSFSGTENEKLF
TRBV6-2/TRBV6-3	ASSYLNIQY
TRBV6-5	ASSPSGRQTYEQY
TRBV27	ASSALQGAGSSPLH
TRBV27	ASSSASKYYEQY
TRBV5-4	ASSLATGNNSPLH
TRBV6-1	ASSELGTNLYEQY
TRBV5-1	ASSLAPAGGPGPTGELF
TRBV5-4	ASSFFSGGAPPHEQF
TRBV19	ASSRQGGYGYT
TRBV4-2	ASSQERGADTQY
TRBV5-1	ASSAETGAYGYT
TRBV11-3	ASSRWGTGSNQPQH
TRBV5-6	ASSSLQGAGTGELF
TRBV6-2/TRBV6-3	ASSQGRNTEAF